This entry describes one T cell receptor (beta chain). A read error may produce the germline difference seen at one junction end. The authors made TCR beta cDNA from approximately 500 ng total RNA with a constant-region primer. Three-round nested multiplex PCR performed with slightly modified ARM-PCR produced the TCR beta libraries. Both of the initial two PCR rounds ran for around 10 cycles and employed TRBV1-TRBV30 forward primers alongside a C-beta reverse primer. Using its own MiXCR run on the multiplex PCR reads, TCRdb lists one record per CDR3 protein. Of approximately 300,000 distinct CDR3 sequences detected, more than 55% appear once; the ten largest clones hold about 8.4%. These data come from a study of tumor-infiltrating lymphocytes in primary liver carcinoma. Overall study: The patients presented with primary liver carcinoma, which was managed through surgical resection. The patient group consisted of men and women aged 30 to 69 years. Samples yielded about 3.5 to 7.5 million productive TCRbeta reads, similar across tissue types.

RNA was extracted from whole blood without cell sorting, alongside germline DNA. Patients had chronic HBV infection and were treatment-naive. Looked up from germline, CDR1 is SGHRS and CDR2 is YFSETQ. This CDR3 contains 12 residues. The clonotype was recovered from a middle-aged man with primary liver carcinoma and hepatitis B virus infection. Sequencing used peripheral blood. The chain recombines TRBV5-1 with TRBJ1-1; D unresolved. The CDR3 DNA is TGCGCCAGCAGGCAGACGAACATTGAAGCTCTCTTT. This translates into CASRQTNIEALF. The entire variable domain, with the rest obtained from reference TRBV5-1 and TRBJ1-1, is as follows: KAGVTQTPRYLIKTRGQQVTLSCSPISGHRSVSWYQQTPGQGLQFLFEYFSETQRNKGNFPGRFSGRQFSNSRSEMNVSTLELGDSALYLCASRQTNIEALFGQGTRLTVV.